Below, 11 T cell receptor beta chains from the same sample are listed, as sequenced in a study of blood T cells in healthy people across ages. Combining a sample-barcoded 5' primer with a J-beta primer mix, a second PCR ran for roughly 6 to 12 cycles. MiXCR, applied by TCRdb to the 5' RACE reads, yields one record per CDR3 protein. Of fewer than 900,000 distinct CDR3 sequences listed, about 40% are singletons. The material sequenced was blood. The origin of the receptors is a woman aged 55-69 years in good health.

The V gene is TRBV12-3 or TRBV12-4, the J gene TRBJ1-1; TRBD1 aligns across 8 bases. V lost 7 bases, J lost 4 bases, and 11 bases stayed unmatched. This CDR3 has 15 amino acids. The CDR3 DNA reads TGTGCCAGCAAAACTCATACAGGGGGAACCACTGAAGCTTTCTTT. This translates into CASKTHTGGTTEAFF.

The chain joins TRBV20-1 to TRBJ2-5, with 10 bases lining up with TRBD1. The closer fit of TRBJ2-7 to the DNA end suggests the J call may be wrong. CDR1 and CDR2 from the germline V gene are DFQATT and SNEGSKA (reference sequence). The CDR3 contains 15 residues. The CDR3: CSARRPGQGWYEQYF. For the CDR3, the DNA is TGCAGTGCTCGACGTCCGGGACAGGGGTGGTACGAGCAGTACTTC.

V gene TRBV7-3 combines with J gene TRBJ2-1; tentatively, D is TRBD2 (6 bases). The CDR3 totals 11 residues. Trimming took 7 bases from V and 9 from J, leaving 10 bases between them. CDR1 is SGHTA and CDR2 is FQGTGA in the germline V gene. The CDR3 loop is CASNLGGEQFF. The CDR3 bases are TGTGCCAGCAACTTGGGGGGTGAGCAGTTCTTC.

This rearrangement joins TRBV4-2 to TRBJ2-2; no reliable D call. CDR1 is LGHNA and CDR2 is YNFKEQ in the germline V gene. The CDR3 length is 14 residues. V lost 8 bases, J lost 1 base, and 11 bases lay in between. CDR3 in amino acids: CASGNSLNTGELFF. The CDR3 region has the DNA TGTGCCAGCGGGAATAGCTTGAACACCGGGGAGCTGTTTTTT.

The table lists this clonotype with a count of one. The chain combines TRBV6-1 with TRBJ1-5; tentatively, D is TRBD1 (5 bases). CDR3 length: 14 amino acids. Germline V CDR1 and CDR2: MNHNS, SASEGT. V dropped 11 bases and J dropped 6 bases, with 20 bases sitting between them. The CDR3 DNA reads as TGTGCCGGCAAGACAGACTCAGCGGGTCAGCCCCAGCATTTT. It encodes CAGKTDSAGQPQHF.

The J gene is TRBJ1-5, the V gene TRBV6-5; tentatively, D is TRBD1 (6 bases). V was shortened by 3 bases and J by 5 bases, with 11 bases between the two germline ends. Per the germline V gene, CDR1 is MNHEY and CDR2 is SVGAGI. This CDR3 spans 14 amino acids. The CDR3 nucleotides are TGTGCCAGCAGTTATGGGGGCGGGGATCAGCCCCAGCATTTT. Protein sequence: CASSYGGGDQPQHF.

In this sample, this clonotype turned up a few times. The chain carries TRBV7-2 and TRBJ1-6, with 8 bases matching TRBD1. The CDR3 is 19 residues long. After removal of 8 bases from V and 9 bases from J, the junction contained 24 bases not matched to a gene. CDR1 and CDR2 (germline): SGHTA, FQGNSA. The CDR3 spells CASQSGQGIPSPLGSPLHF. CDR3 DNA: TGTGCCAGCCAGAGCGGACAGGGTATACCGTCCCCATTAGGTTCACCCCTCCACTTT.

CDR3 nucleotide sequence: TGTGCCAGCAGCAAGAGAGCGACTAATGAAAAACTGTTTTTT. Amino acid sequence: CASSKRATNEKLFF. This chain connects TRBV9 to TRBJ1-4; D ambiguous. The CDR3 has 14 residues. The V and J ends lost 4 bases and 2 bases respectively, with 9 bases between them. In germline, CDR1 is SGDLS, CDR2 YYNGEE. Drawing the rest from reference TRBV9 and TRBJ1-4, the complete variable domain is DSGVTQTPKHLITATGQRVTLRCSPRSGDLSVYWYQQSLDQGLQFLIQYYNGEERAKGNILERFSAQQFPDLHSELNLSSLELGDSALYFCASSKRATNEKLFFGSGTQLSVL.

The chain couples TRBV20-1 to TRBJ1-2; weak D call: TRBD1 (5 bases). V lost 0 bases and J lost 3, with 8 bases in between. CDR3 length: 13 residues. Germline CDR1 DFQATT, CDR2 SNEGSKA (reference sequence). CDR3 in DNA: TGCAGTGCTAGAGATCCCAGGGACTATGGCTACACCTTC. This gives the protein CSARDPRDYGYTF.

This clonotype was seen a few times. The V call is TRBV2, the J call TRBJ2-7; 8 bases map to TRBD1. This CDR3 contains 13 residues. V shed 7 bases and J 2 bases; nucleotides not matched to a gene: 4. The germline V gene encodes CDR1 SNHLY and CDR2 FYNNEI. The CDR3 here is CASTVDRAYEQYF. In DNA form, the CDR3 reads TGTGCCAGCACCGTGGACAGGGCCTACGAGCAGTACTTC.

The chain recombines TRBV28 with TRBJ2-7; weak D call: TRBD2 (6 bases). Germline lookup yields CDR1 MDHEN and CDR2 SYDVKM. This CDR3 has 13 amino acids. Trimming cost V 7 bases and J 5 bases, with 15 bases left between them. The CDR3 DNA sequence: TGTGCCAGCATGGAAGGGAGGTCCCACGAGCAGTACTTC. Its translation is CASMEGRSHEQYF.